Sequencing of this T cell receptor (beta chain) was carried out in a study of T cell clonotyping in hematopoietic cell transplantation. Sequencing used immunoSEQ multiplex PCR; TCRdb keeps in-frame clones, though not all of them. The data show 35,000 to 45,000 clones, 94% seen once. Remarks on this clone: Its matching antigen is unknown.

Germline V CDR1 and CDR2: MNHEY, SVGAGI. Trimming cost V 8 bases and J 3 bases; bases outside gene matches: 6. The CDR3 extends over 13 amino acids. Study-wide points: CD4 and CD8 repertoire contributions could not be separated without sorting. At the given depth, recipient repertoires were over 95% de novo clonotypes. Graft donor and pretransplant recipient Inverse Simpson Index values predicted broader posttransplant TCR diversity.

Sequencing was done on a sample of peripheral blood mononuclear cells. The gene calls are TRBV6-5 and TRBJ2-7, with TRBD1 identical over 8 bases. The clonotype was recovered from a woman in her forties or fifties in good health. Some clones in this sample may be carry-over from other donors' samples. The CDR3 nucleotides are TGTGCCAGCTCTAGAGGACAGGGCTACGAGCAGTACTTC. It is translated as CASSRGQGYEQYF.